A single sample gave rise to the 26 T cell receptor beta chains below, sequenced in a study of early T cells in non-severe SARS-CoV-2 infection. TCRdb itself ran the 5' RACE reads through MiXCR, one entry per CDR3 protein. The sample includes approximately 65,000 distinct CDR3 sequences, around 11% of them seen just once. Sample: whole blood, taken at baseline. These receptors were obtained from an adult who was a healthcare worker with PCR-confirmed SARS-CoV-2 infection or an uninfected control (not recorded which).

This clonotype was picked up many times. CDR3 DNA sequence: TGTGCTAGTGGTTTGGTACTCGGGGGGACCACTGAAGCTTTCTTT. This sequence encodes CASGLVLGGTTEAFF. The genes are TRBV12-5 and TRBJ1-1; the D gene is possibly TRBD1 (5 bases). V was pared by 0 bases and J by 4 bases, with 12 bases between. The CDR3 is made up of 15 amino acids. Germline values: CDR1 LGHNT, CDR2 FRNRAP.

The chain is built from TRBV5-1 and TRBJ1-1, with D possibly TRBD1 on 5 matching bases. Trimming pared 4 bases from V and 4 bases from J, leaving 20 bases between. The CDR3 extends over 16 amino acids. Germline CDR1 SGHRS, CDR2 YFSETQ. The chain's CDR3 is CASSPLLGRVGTEAFF. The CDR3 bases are TGCGCCAGCAGCCCTTTATTGGGCAGGGTGGGCACTGAAGCTTTCTTT.

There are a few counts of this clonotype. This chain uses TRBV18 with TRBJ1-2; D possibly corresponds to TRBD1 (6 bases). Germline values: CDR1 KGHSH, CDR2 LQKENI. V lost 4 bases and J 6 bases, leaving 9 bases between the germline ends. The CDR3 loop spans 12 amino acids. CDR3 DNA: TGTGCCAGCTCACGGCCAGGGGATGGCTACACCTTC. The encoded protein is CASSRPGDGYTF.

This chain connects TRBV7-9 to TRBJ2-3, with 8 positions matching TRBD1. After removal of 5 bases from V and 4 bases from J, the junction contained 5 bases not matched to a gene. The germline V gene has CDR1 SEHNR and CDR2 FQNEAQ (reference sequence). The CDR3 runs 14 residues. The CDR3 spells CASSPDRVSDTQYF. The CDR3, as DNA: TGTGCCAGCAGCCCGGACAGGGTGTCAGATACGCAGTATTTT. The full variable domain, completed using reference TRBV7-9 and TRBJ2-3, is DTGVSQNPRHKITKRGQNVTFRCDPISEHNRLYWYRQTLGQGPEFLTYFQNEAQLEKSRLLSDRFSAERPKGSFSTLEIQRTEQGDSAMYLCASSPDRVSDTQYFGPGTRLTVL.

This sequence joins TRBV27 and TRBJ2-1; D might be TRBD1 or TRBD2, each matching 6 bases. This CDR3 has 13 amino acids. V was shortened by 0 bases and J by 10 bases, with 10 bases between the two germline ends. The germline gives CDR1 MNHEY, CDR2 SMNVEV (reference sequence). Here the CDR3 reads CASSLSFGGEQFF. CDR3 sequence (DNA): TGTGCCAGCAGTTTATCGTTCGGGGGCGAGCAGTTCTTC.

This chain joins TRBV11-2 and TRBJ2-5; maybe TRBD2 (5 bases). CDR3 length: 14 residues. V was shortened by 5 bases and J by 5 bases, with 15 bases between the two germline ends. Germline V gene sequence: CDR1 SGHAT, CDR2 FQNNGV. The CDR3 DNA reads TGTGCCAGCAGCCCACTTAGCCGGAGGGAGACCCAGTACTTC. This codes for CASSPLSRRETQYF.

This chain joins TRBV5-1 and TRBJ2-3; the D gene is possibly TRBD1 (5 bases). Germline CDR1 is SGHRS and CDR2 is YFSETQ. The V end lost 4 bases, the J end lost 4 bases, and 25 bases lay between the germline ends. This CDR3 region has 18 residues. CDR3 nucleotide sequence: TGCGCCAGCAGCGGCGACCTTCATAAACCTCAGGGCGCAGATACGCAGTATTTT. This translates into CASSGDLHKPQGADTQYF.

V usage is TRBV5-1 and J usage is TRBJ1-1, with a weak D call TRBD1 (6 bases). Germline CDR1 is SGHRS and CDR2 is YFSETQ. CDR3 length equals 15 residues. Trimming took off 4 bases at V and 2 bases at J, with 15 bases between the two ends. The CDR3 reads CASSGLQGVNTEAFF. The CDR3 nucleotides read TGCGCCAGCAGCGGACTACAGGGAGTTAACACTGAAGCTTTCTTT. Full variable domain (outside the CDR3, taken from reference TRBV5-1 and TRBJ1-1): KAGVTQTPRYLIKTRGQQVTLSCSPISGHRSVSWYQQTPGQGLQFLFEYFSETQRNKGNFPGRFSGRQFSNSRSEMNVSTLELGDSALYLCASSGLQGVNTEAFFGQGTRLTVV.

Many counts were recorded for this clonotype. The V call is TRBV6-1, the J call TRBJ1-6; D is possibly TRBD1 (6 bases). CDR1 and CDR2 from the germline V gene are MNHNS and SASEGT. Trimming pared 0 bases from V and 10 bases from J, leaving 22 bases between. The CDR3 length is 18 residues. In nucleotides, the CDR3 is TGTGCCAGCAGTGAAGCGCGGGGGGGCGGAATCTTTGGATCACCCCTCCACTTT. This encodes CASSEARGGGIFGSPLHF.

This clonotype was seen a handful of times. CDR3 bases: TGTGCCAGCAGTTTGAGCCCCCTAGCGGGAATTACTCCTTACTTGTACCAAGAGACCCAGTACTTC. This sequence encodes CASSLSPLAGITPYLYQETQYF. The rearrangement joins TRBV12-3 or TRBV12-4 to TRBJ2-5; 9 bases are a match to TRBD2. The CDR3 has 22 residues. V shed 3 bases and J 0 bases; nucleotides not matched to a gene: 23.

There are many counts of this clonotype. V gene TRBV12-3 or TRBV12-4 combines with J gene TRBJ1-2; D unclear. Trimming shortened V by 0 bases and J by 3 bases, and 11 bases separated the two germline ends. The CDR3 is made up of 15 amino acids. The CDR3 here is CASSLAPAEHYGYTF. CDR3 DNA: TGTGCCAGCAGTTTAGCGCCGGCAGAGCACTATGGCTACACCTTC.

The CDR3 DNA is TGTGCCAGCAGTATGCGCGGGGCAGGGAGTGGCAATCAGCCCCAGCATTTT. Protein product: CASSMRGAGSGNQPQHF. V and J are TRBV12-3 or TRBV12-4 and TRBJ1-5, with a possible D match to TRBD1 (5 bases). The CDR3 has 17 amino acids. The V end was cut by 5 bases, the J end by 2 bases, with 19 bases between.

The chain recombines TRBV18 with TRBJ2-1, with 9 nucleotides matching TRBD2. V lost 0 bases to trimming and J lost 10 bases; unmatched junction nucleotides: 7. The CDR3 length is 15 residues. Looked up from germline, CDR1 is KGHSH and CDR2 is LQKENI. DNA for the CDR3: TGTGCCAGCTCACCACCCGGGCGGGGGGGCCGAGAGCAGTTCTTC. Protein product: CASSPPGRGGREQFF.

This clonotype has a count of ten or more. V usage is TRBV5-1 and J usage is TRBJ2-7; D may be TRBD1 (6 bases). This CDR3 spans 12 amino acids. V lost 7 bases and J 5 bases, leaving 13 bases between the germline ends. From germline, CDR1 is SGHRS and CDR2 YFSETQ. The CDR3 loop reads CASSQGLDEQYF. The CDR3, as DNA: TGCGCCAGCTCACAGGGTTTGGACGAGCAGTACTTC.

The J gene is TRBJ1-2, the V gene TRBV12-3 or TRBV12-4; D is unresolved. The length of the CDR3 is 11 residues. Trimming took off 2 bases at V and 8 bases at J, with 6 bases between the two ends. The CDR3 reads CASSLMGGYTF. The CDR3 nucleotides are TGTGCCAGCAGTTTAATGGGGGGCTACACCTTC.

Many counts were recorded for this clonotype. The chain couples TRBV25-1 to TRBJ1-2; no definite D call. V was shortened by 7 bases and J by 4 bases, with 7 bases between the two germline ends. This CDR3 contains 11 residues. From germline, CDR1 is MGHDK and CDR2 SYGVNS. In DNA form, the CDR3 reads TGTGCCAGCACTGACGGCTATGGCTACACCTTC. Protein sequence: CASTDGYGYTF.

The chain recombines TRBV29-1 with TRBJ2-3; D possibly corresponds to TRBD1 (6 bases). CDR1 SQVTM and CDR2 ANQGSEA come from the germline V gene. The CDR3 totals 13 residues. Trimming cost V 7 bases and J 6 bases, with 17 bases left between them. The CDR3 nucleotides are TGCAGCGCGAAAGAACAGGGCGCCGATACGCAGTATTTT. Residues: CSAKEQGADTQYF.

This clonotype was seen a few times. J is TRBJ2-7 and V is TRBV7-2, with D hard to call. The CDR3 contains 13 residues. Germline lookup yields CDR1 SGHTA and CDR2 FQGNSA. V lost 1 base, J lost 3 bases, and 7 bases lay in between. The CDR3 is CASSLVDGYEQYF. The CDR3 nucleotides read TGTGCCAGCAGCTTAGTCGACGGCTACGAGCAGTACTTC.

CDR3 amino acids: CASGPTDTQYF. CDR3 coding DNA: TGTGCCAGCGGTCCCACAGATACGCAGTATTTT. V and J are TRBV7-2 and TRBJ2-3, with unresolved D. The V gene lost 8 bases and the J gene lost 2 bases, with 5 bases spanning the gap. The length of the CDR3 is 11 residues. The germline V gene has CDR1 SGHTA and CDR2 FQGNSA.

The CDR3 here is CASSPVRAYEQYF. The CDR3 region has the DNA TGTGCCAGCAGCCCCGTTCGGGCCTACGAGCAGTACTTC. The chain is built from TRBV6-5 and TRBJ2-7; no definite D call. The ends were cut back, 6 bases at V and 2 bases at J, with 11 bases in the middle. There are 13 residues in the CDR3. The germline V gene encodes CDR1 MNHEY and CDR2 SVGAGI.

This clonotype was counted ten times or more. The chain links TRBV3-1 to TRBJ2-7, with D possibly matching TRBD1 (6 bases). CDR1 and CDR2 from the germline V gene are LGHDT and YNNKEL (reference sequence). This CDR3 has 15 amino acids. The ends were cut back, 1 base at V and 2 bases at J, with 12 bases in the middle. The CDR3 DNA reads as TGTGCCAGCAGCCAAGTATCTCAGGGGACCTACGAGCAGTACTTC. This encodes CASSQVSQGTYEQYF.

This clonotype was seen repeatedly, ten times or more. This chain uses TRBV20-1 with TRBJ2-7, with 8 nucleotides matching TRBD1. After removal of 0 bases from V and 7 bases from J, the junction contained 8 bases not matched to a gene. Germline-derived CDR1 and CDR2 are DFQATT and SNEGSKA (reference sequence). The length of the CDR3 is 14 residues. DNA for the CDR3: TGCAGTGCTAGAGATCTACAGGGGGTTGGAGAGCAGTACTTC. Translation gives CSARDLQGVGEQYF.

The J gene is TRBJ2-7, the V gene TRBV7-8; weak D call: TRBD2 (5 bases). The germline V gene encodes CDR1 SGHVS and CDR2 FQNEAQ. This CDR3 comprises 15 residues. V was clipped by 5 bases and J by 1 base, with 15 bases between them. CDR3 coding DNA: TGTGCCAGCAGCCCTCTAGCCACTCTATCCTACGAGCAGTACTTC. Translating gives CASSPLATLSYEQYF.

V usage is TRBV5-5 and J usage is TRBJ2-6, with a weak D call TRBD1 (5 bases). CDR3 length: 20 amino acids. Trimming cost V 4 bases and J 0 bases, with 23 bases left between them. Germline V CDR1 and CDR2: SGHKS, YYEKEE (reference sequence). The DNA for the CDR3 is TGTGCCAGCAGCCCCGGATATTGGCAGGGCACATCCTCTGGGGCCAACGTCCTGACTTTC. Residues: CASSPGYWQGTSSGANVLTF.

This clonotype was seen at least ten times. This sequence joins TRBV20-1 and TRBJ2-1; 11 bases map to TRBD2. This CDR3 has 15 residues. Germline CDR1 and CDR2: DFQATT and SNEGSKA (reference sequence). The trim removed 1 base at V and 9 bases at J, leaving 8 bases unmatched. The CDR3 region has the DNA TGCAGTGCTAGAGGTAGCGGGGGGGATATGGGTGAGCAGTTCTTC. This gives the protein CSARGSGGDMGEQFF.

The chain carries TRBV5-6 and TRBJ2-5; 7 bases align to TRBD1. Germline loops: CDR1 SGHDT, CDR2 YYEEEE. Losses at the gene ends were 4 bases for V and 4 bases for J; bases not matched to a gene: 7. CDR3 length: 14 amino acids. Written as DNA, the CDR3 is TGTGCCAGCAGCCACGACAGGGCAGGAGAGACCCAGTACTTC. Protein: CASSHDRAGETQYF.